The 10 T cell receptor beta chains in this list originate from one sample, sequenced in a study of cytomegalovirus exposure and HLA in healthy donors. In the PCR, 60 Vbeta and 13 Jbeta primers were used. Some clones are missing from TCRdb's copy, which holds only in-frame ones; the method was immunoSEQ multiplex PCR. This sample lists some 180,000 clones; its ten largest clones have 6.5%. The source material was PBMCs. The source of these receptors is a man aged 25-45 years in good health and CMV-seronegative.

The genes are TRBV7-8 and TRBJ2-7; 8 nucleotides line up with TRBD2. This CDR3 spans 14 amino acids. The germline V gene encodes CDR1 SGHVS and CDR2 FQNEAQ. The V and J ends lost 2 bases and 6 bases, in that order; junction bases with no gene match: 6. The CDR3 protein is CASSLRREASEQYF. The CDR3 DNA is TGTGCCAGCAGCTTAAGGCGGGAGGCATCCGAGCAGTACTTC.

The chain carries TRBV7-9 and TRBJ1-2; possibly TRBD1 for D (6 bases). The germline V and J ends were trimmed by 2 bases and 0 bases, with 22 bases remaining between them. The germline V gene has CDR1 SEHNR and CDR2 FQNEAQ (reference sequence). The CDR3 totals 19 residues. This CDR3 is CASSLSRDGTQGTNYGYTF. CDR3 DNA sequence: TGTGCCAGCAGCTTAAGTAGGGACGGCACCCAGGGGACTAACTATGGCTACACCTTC.

The CDR3 region is CASSAQGNTEAFF. CDR3 coding DNA: TGTGCCAGCAGCGCGCAGGGGAACACTGAAGCTTTCTTT. This sequence joins TRBV2 and TRBJ1-1; tentative D call: TRBD1 (5 bases). The CDR3 extends over 13 amino acids. Germline V gene sequence: CDR1 SNHLY, CDR2 FYNNEI. V was clipped by 6 bases and J by 1 base, with 9 bases between them.

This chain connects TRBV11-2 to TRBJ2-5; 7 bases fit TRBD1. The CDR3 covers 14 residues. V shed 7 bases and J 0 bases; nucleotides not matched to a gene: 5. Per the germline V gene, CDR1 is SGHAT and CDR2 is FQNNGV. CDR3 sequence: CASTIQGYQETQYF. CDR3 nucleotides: TGTGCCAGCACCATACAGGGGTACCAAGAGACCCAGTACTTC.

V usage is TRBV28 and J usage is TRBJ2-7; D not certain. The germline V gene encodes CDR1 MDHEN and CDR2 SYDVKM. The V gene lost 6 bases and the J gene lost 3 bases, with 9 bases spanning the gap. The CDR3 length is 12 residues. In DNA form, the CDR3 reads TGTGCCAGCAGATCCGCCTACTACGAGCAGTACTTC. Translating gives CASRSAYYEQYF. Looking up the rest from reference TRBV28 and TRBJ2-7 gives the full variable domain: DVKVTQSSRYLVKRTGEKVFLECVQDMDHENMFWYRQDPGLGLRLIYFSYDVKMKEKGDIPEGYSVSREKKERFSLILESASTNQTSMYLCASRSAYYEQYFGPGTRLTVT.

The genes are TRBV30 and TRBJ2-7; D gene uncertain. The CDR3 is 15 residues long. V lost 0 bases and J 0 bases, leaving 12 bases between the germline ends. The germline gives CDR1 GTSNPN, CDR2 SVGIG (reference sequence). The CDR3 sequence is CAWSVYSTNSYEQYF. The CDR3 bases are TGTGCCTGGAGTGTCTACTCCACTAACTCCTACGAGCAGTACTTC.

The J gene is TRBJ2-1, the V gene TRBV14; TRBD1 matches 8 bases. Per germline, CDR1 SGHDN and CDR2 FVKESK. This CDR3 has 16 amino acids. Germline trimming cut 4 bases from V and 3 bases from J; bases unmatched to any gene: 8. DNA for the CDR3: TGTGCCAGCAGCCGACCGGGACAGGTTTTCTACAATGAGCAGTTCTTC. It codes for CASSRPGQVFYNEQFF.

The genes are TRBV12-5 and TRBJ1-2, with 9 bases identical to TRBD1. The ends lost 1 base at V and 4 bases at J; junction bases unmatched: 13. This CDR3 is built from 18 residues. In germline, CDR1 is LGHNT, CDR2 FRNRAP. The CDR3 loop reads CASGLESPGTGTSYGYTF. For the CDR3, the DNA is TGTGCTAGTGGTTTGGAAAGTCCTGGGACAGGGACGAGCTATGGCTACACCTTC.

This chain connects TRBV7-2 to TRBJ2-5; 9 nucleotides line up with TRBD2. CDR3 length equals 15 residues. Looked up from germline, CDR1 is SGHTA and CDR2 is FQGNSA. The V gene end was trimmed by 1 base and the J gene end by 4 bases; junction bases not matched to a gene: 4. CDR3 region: CASSLVAGVGETQYF. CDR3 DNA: TGTGCCAGCAGCTTAGTAGCGGGAGTGGGAGAGACCCAGTACTTC.

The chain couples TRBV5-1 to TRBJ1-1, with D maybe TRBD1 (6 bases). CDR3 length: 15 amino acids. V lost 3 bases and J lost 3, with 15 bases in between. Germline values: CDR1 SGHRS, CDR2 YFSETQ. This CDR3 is CASSWGGPRDTEAFF. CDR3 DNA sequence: TGCGCCAGCAGCTGGGGGGGGCCTCGTGACACTGAAGCTTTCTTT.